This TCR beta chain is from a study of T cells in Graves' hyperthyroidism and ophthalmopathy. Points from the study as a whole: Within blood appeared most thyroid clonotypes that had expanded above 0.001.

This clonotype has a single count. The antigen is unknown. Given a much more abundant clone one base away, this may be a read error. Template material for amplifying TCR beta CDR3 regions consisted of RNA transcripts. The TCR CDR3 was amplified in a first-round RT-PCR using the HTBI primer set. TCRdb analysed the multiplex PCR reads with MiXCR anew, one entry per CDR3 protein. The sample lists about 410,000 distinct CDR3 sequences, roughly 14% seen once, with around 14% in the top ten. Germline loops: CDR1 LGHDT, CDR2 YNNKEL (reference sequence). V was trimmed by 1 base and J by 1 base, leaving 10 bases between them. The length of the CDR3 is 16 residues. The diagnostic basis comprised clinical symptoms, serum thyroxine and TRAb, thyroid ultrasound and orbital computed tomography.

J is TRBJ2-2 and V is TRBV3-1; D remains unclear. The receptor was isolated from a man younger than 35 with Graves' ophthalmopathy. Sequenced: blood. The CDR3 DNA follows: TGTGCCAGCAGCCAAGGTCGAGTACGGAACACCGGGGAGCTGTTTTTT. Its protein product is CASSQGRVRNTGELFF.